This T cell receptor (beta chain) was retrieved from a study of blood T cell repertoires in COVID-19. Produced via immunoSEQ multiplex PCR; TCRdb's table is partial and in-frame only. The repertoire holds 80,000 to 95,000 clones, with roughly 76% as singletons. Looked up from germline, CDR1 is SGHRS and CDR2 is YFSETQ. The V and J ends lost 1 base and 4 bases, in that order; junction bases with no gene match: 3. CDR3 length equals 14 residues. The specimen was peripheral blood. This sequence was found in an older man with COVID-19, enrolled during active disease. The chain carries TRBV5-1 and TRBJ2-3; 7 positions agree with TRBD2. DNA for the CDR3: TGCGCCAGCAGCTTGCAGGCGGGGGCAGATACGCAGTATTTT. This codes for CASSLQAGADTQYF.